This T cell receptor (beta chain) was obtained from a study of blood T cell repertoires in COVID-19 (dated by TCRdb to 2018 to 2020). A note on the overall study: The collaborator samples originated in the United States, Italy and Spain and spanned the acute and convalescent phases of COVID-19. The material from the prospective study consisted of cDNA or gDNA derived from T cells, B-cell-depleted T cells, or PBMCs. Subjects who had been exposed to COVID-19, were actively infected with it, or had recovered from it provided the deeply sampled blood TCRbeta repertoires that made up the dataset. The repertoires were made available in a free public database intended to serve as a resource for research on the immune response to SARS-CoV-2. Samples came from the ongoing ImmuneRACE study (first 160 participants) plus 1,254 subjects from 6 global collaborators. The sample metadata nearly always contained a de-identified subject ID, COVID-19 status, age in years and sex. Where available, HLA class I and class II types were taken from metadata supplied by the sample provider and were not determined by assay-based typing. General study outcomes and caveats: Clinical and demographic metadata were provided uncurated, with the amount varying by source and participant.

TCRbeta CDR3 regions were amplified from genomic DNA by means of the immunoSEQ Assay, a bias-controlled multiplex PCR. The original methods were these. The number of nucleated cells in each sample was estimated from the amplification of reference gene primers within the assay. To quantify the absolute abundance of each unique TCRbeta CDR3 rearrangement, sequence reads were collapsed and filtered. For each sample, productive Simpson clonality was calculated as the square root of Simpson's diversity index across productive rearrangements. TCRdb obtained this table from immuneACCESS and retained in-frame rearrangements with V and J assigned. These tables miss some clones; where compared with another copy, unresolved V genes account for less than half of the shortfall, and the remainder is unexplained. For V, J and clone size, that table is used; D and trimming come from the DNA. The sample profile shows roughly 120,000 clones; roughly nine tenths of them were found once. About 29% of the sample is held by the ten biggest clonotypes.

Notes on this clone: Its antigen is still unknown. Base qualities were left out, and no much larger clone turns up one base away.

Whole blood was collected in K2EDTA tubes by collaborating institutions according to the institutions' own protocols. For TCRbeta analysis, collaborators shipped samples in one of three forms: frozen whole blood, isolated PBMCs, or DNA extracted from either of those sample types. V drops 2 bases and J drops 1 base, leaving 11 bases in between. For CDR1 and CDR2, the germline V gene (reference sequence) lists WNHNN and SYGVQD. Taken from cysteine to phenylalanine, the CDR3 has 15 residues. Left in the record is the CDR3 DNA by itself, 45 bases read in frame from the first base. Sequenced input: peripheral blood. The sequence was collected from a man between 65 and 85 years old with active or convalescent COVID-19. The chain is encoded by TRBV10-1 joined to TRBJ1-1, and perhaps TRBD1 as D gene, on 6 matching bases. The CDR3 reads CASSERGGKNTEAFF. The nucleotide sequence reads as follows: TGCGCCAGCAGTGAGAGGGGGGGCAAGAACACTGAAGCTTTCTTT.